This T cell receptor beta chain was retrieved from a study of identical twins. Looked up from germline, CDR1 is SNHLY and CDR2 is FYNNEI. The CDR3 covers 15 residues. Trimming cost V 5 bases and J 9 bases; bases outside gene matches: 10. Findings and caveats of the study: Monozygotic twins shared more out-of-frame TCR alpha than recombination models predicted. High-abundance cord blood beta clonotypes had fewer insertions; memory repertoires showed none.

TCRdb re-derived calls from the 5' RACE reads in MiXCR, one entry per CDR3 protein. The table lists about 900,000 distinct CDR3 sequences, about 12% of them singletons. This clonotype was found a few times. What it binds is not known. The same data also went into a second study, on yellow fever vaccine responses in identical twins. That paper notes: Twins reportedly appeared to share part of their vaccine T cell response while keeping part individual.

Specimen: PBMCs. The genes are TRBV2 and TRBJ2-4, with TRBD1 matching over 10 bases. This clonotype was obtained from a woman between 18 and 29 years old in good health. In DNA, the CDR3 is TGTGCCAGCAGTTTTGACAGGGGGCGATCTGGCATTCAGTACTTC. Translation gives CASSFDRGRSGIQYF. Full variable domain (rest looked up from reference TRBV2 and TRBJ2-4): EPEVTQTPSHQVTQMGQEVILRCVPISNHLYFYWYRQILGQKVEFLVSFYNNEISEKSEIFDDQFSVERPDGSNFTLKIRSTKLEDSAMYFCASSFDRGRSGIQYFGAGTRLSVL.